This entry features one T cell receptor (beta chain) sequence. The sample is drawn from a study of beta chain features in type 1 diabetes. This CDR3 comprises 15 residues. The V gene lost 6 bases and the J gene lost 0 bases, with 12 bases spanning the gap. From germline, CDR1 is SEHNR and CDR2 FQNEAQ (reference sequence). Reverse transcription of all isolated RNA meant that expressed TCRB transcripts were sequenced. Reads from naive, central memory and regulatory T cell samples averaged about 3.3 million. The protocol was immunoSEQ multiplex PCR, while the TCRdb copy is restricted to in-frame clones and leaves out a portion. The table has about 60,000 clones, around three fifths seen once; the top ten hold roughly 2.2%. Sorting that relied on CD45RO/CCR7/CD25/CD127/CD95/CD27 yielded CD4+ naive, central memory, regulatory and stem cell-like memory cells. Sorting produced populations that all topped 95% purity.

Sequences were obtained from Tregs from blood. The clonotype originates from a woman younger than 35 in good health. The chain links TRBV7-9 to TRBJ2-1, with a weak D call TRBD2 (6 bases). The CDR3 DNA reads TGTGCCAGCAGTCGAGCGGGTAACTCCTACAATGAGCAGTTCTTC. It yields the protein CASSRAGNSYNEQFF.